A single T cell receptor (beta chain) is shown here with its context. Its specificity is not known. Sequencing used immunoSEQ multiplex PCR; TCRdb keeps in-frame clones, though not all of them. Altogether some 1,900,000 clones are present, about 95% being singletons, with the ten largest covering 1% to 1.5%. The naive CD8 fraction comprised CD45RO-negative cells positively selected for CCR7 and excluded terminally differentiated effector memory CD45RA+ cells. The data derive from a study of shared clonotypes between healthy human individuals. General study points: Generally, estimated richness proved larger in naive subsets than it did in memory subsets.

The receptor comes from a man between 18 and 35 years old in good health. Sequencing used naive CD8+ T cells sorted from blood.

The CDR3 sequence is CAISVGDEQYF. CDR3 in DNA: TGTGCCATCAGTGTCGGAGACGAGCAGTACTTC. The V call is TRBV10-3, the J call TRBJ2-7, with D unclear. The CDR3 runs 11 residues. The V and J ends lost 4 bases and 5 bases respectively, with 6 bases between them. Germline V gene lookup returns CDR1 ENHRY and CDR2 SYGVKD.